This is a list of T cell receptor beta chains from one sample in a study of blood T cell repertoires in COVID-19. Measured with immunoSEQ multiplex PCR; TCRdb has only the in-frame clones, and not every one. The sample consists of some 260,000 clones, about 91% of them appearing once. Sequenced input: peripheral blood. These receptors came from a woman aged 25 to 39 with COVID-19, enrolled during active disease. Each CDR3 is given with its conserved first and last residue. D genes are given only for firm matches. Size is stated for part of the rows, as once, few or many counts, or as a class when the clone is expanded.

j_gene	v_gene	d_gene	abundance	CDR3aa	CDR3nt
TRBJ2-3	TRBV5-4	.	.	CASSTDSQLQYF	TGTGCCAGCAGCACCGACTCCCAACTGCAGTATTTT
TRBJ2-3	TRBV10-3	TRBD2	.	CAISDLLAGGPNTQYF	TGTGCCATCAGTGATTTATTAGCGGGAGGGCCTAATACGCAGTATTTT
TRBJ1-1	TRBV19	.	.	CASSMAGFTEAFF	TGTGCCAGTAGTATGGCAGGGTTCACTGAAGCTTTCTTT
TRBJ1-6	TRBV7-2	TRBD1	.	CASRLGQPPLHF	TGTGCCAGCAGATTGGGACAGCCACCCCTCCACTTT
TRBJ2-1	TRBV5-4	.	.	CASSLGGSRNEQFF	TGTGCCAGCAGCTTGGGTGGTAGTCGTAATGAGCAGTTCTTC
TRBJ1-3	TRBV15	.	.	CATSRDGSPGNTIYF	TGTGCCACCAGCAGAGACGGGAGTCCTGGAAACACCATATATTTT
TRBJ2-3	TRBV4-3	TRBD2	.	CASSQGPSSGYTDTQYF	TGCGCCAGCAGCCAAGGGCCCTCTAGCGGGTATACAGATACGCAGTATTTT
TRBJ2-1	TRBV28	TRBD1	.	CASSHLGIRDRGGNEQFF	TGTGCCAGCAGCCACCTGGGGATCCGGGACAGGGGCGGGAATGAGCAGTTCTTC
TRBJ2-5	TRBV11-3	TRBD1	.	CASSLGETGAQETQYF	TGTGCCAGCAGCTTAGGCGAGACAGGGGCACAAGAGACCCAGTACTTC
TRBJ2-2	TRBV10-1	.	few	CASSEPKETGELFF	TGCGCCAGCAGTGAGCCGAAGGAGACCGGGGAGCTGTTTTTT
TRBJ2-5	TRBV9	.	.	CASSADLQETQYF	TGTGCCAGCAGCGCGGACTTACAAGAGACCCAGTACTTC
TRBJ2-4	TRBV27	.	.	CASSQIGVAQAQNIQYF	TGTGCCAGCAGCCAAATTGGGGTAGCGCAAGCCCAAAACATTCAGTACTTC
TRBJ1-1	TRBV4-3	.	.	CASSQSLEVRTEAFF	TGCGCCAGCAGCCAAAGCCTGGAGGTGAGAACTGAAGCTTTCTTT
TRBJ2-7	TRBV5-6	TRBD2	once	CASSQTSGGTVGGEQYF	TGTGCCAGCAGCCAGACTAGCGGGGGGACCGTAGGGGGCGAGCAGTACTTC
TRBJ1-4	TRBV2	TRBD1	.	CASTPGQGNEKLFF	TGTGCCAGCACCCCGGGACAGGGTAATGAAAAACTGTTTTTT
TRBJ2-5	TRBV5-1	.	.	CASSLARDFYQETQYF	TGCGCCAGCAGCTTGGCCAGGGACTTCTATCAAGAGACCCAGTACTTC
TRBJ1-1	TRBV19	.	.	CASSGIIAGHPIRAFF	TGTGCCAGTAGTGGGATCATAGCAGGACATCCGATTCGGGCTTTCTTT
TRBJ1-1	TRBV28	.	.	CASSSFHSSVAFF	TGTGCCAGCAGTTCGTTCCACAGTAGTGTAGCTTTCTTT
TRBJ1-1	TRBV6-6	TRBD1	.	CASSYSPDRGAFF	TGTGCCAGCAGTTACTCCCCTGACAGGGGGGCTTTCTTT
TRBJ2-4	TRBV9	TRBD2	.	CASSGGLAGGINIQYF	TGTGCCAGCAGCGGAGGACTAGCGGGGGGGATAAACATTCAGTACTTC
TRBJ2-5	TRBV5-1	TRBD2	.	CASRTSGGSQETQYF	TGCGCCAGCAGGACTAGCGGGGGGTCCCAAGAGACCCAGTACTTC
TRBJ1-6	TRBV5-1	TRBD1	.	CASSAGTGYSPLHF	TGCGCCAGCAGCGCCGGGACAGGGTATTCACCCCTCCACTTT
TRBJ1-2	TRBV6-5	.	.	CASSYGEVGGYTF	TGTGCCAGCAGTTACGGGGAGGTCGGTGGCTACACCTTC
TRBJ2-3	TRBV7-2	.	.	CASSSEGTWSSTDTQYF	TGTGCCAGCAGCTCCGAAGGGACTTGGTCTAGCACAGATACGCAGTATTTT
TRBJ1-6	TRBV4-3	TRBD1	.	CASSQDRDRVYGASPLHF	TGCGCCAGCAGCCAAGACCGGGACAGGGTTTATGGGGCTTCACCCCTCCACTTT
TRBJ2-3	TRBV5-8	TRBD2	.	CASSLGSSGSSDTQYF	TGTGCCAGCAGCTTGGGGTCTAGCGGGAGTTCAGATACGCAGTATTTT
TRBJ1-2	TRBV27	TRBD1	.	CASSRDRVSNGYTF	TGTGCCAGCAGTAGGGACAGGGTTTCGAATGGCTACACCTTC